This T cell receptor (beta chain) was found in a study of cytomegalovirus exposure and HLA in healthy donors. The J segment lost 6 bases and the V segment lost 4 bases, leaving 8 bases of the junction unmatched. CDR1 is LNHDA and CDR2 is SQIVND in the germline V gene (reference sequence). This CDR3 is 15 amino acids long. Study-wide findings and caveats: The study recorded over 150 TCR beta chains that were cytomegalovirus-associated. Generally TCR sequences proved uncommon, though certain public TCRs appeared in numerous donors.

Assay used: immunoSEQ multiplex PCR; TCRdb lists only in-frame clones, some missing. Here the sample spans about 360,000 clones, 70% to 90% being singletons. With respect to this clone: Its antigen is not identified.

The chain uses TRBV19 and TRBJ1-5, with 8 bases fitting TRBD1. The sample taken for sequencing was PBMCs. This clonotype was obtained from a woman in her late teens or twenties in good health and CMV-seronegative. CDR3 in DNA: TGTGCCAGTAGTACTTACCAGGGGGCCGGTCAGCCCCAGCATTTT. It codes for CASSTYQGAGQPQHF.